The clone carrying this T cell receptor beta chain was detected only once. The CDR3 runs 16 residues. In germline, CDR1 is SGDLS, CDR2 YYNGEE. V lost 0 bases to trimming and J lost 4 bases; unmatched junction nucleotides: 8. These data are taken from a study of PD-L1 blockade in urothelial cancer. The time point denotes: pretreatment peripheral blood. Profiling relied on immunoSEQ multiplex PCR, and the TCRdb table lists in-frame clones only, not all of them. The sample has fewer than 60,000 clones, 84% seen once. Sequenced here: PBMCs, sampled around atezolizumab (anti-PD-L1) treatment. The rearrangement uses TRBV9 and TRBJ2-5, with 8 bases fitting TRBD2. The sequence was obtained from a man between 45 and 60 years old with urothelial cancer. CDR3 sequence: CASSVGVSGIGETQYF. CDR3 nucleotides: TGTGCCAGCAGCGTAGGGGTTAGCGGGATCGGAGAGACCCAGTACTTC.